The source of this T cell receptor (beta chain) is a study of shared clonotypes between healthy human individuals. Findings and limits, study-wide: Sequencing depth was a factor that was expected to affect clonotype sharing among donors.

With V trimmed by 4 bases and J by 6 bases, 12 bases remained unmatched. This CDR3 region has 18 residues. CDR1 and CDR2 from the germline V gene are SGHDN and FVKESK. In regard to this clone: What it binds is unknown.

Sequenced by immunoSEQ multiplex PCR; TCRdb stores in-frame clones only, minus some. This sample has around 2,000,000 clones; roughly 91% occur once, and the top ten carry roughly 1.8%. Terminally differentiated effector memory CD45RA+ cells were left out of the naive CD8 fraction, which was CD45RO-negative and positively selected for CCR7. Sequenced material: naive CD8+ T cells from PBMCs. This sequence joins TRBV14 and TRBJ2-1; 13 bases align to TRBD2. This TCR was recovered from a man aged 18 to 29 in good health. Some clones in this sample may be carry-over from other donors' samples. For the CDR3, the DNA is TGTGCCAGCAGCCGGGAGGGACTAGCGGGGAATTTGTTCAATGAGCAGTTCTTC. This codes for CASSREGLAGNLFNEQFF.